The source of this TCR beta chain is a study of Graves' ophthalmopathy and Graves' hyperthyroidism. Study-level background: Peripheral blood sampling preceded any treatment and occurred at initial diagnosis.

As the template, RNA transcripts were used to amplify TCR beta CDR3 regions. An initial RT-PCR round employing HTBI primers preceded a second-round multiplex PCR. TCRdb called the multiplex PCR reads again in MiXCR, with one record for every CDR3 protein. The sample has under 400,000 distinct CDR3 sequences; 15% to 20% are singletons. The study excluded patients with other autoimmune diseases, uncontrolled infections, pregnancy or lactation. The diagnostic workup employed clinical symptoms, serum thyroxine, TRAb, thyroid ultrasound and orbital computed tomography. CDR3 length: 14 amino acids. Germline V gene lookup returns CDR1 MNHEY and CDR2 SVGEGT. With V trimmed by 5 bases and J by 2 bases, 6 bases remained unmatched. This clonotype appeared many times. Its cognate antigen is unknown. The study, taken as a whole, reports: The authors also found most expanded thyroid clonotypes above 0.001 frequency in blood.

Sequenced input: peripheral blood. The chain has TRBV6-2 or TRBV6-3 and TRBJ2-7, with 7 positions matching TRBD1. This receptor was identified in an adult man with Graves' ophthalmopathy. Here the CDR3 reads CASSIQGMTYEQYF. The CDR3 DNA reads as TGTGCCAGCAGTATACAGGGGATGACCTACGAGCAGTACTTC.